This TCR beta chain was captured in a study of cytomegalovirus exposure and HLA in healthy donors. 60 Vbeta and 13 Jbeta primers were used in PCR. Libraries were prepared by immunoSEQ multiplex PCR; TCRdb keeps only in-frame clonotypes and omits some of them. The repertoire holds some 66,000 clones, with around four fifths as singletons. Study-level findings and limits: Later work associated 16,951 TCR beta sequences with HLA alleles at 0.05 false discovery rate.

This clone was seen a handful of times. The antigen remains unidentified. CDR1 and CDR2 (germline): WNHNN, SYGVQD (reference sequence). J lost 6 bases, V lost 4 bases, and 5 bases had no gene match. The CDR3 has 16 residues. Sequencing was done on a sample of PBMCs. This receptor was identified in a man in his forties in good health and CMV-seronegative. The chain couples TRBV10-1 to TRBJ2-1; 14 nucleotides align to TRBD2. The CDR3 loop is CASSAGLAGGFNEQFF. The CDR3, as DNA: TGCGCCAGCAGTGCCGGACTAGCGGGAGGTTTCAATGAGCAGTTCTTC.